This entry features one TCR beta chain sequence. The antigen is undetermined. The CDR3 is 19 residues long. Per the germline V gene, CDR1 is KGHSH and CDR2 is LQKENI. The V segment lost 0 bases and the J segment 5 bases; nucleotides outside the gene matches: 16. This sample was included in a study of long-term antiretroviral therapy in people with HIV. Sequencing relied on immunoSEQ assay v3.0, run at survey level. The assay was immunoSEQ multiplex PCR, and TCRdb's table has in-frame clones only and misses some. The sample includes about 21,000 clones, approximately 86% seen only once; the top ten take approximately 4.6%. Treatment for all HIV-infected participants took place in the United States. Study observations and caveats: Participants lacked recorded data on ART adherence, viral resistance or therapy changes. Although diversity increased after ART, it remained lower than in transplant donor controls. HIV repertoires spanned narrower CDR3 length ranges than controls.

V usage is TRBV18 and J usage is TRBJ2-3; TRBD2 matches 8 bases. The sequence was collected from a man in his sixties with HIV. Sample: unsorted PBMCs, taken 1.3 years after starting antiretroviral therapy. CDR3 bases: TGTGCCAGCTCACCACCGGACTTCCCCGCGGGGGGACTCGAAGATACGCAGTATTTT. Amino acid sequence: CASSPPDFPAGGLEDTQYF.